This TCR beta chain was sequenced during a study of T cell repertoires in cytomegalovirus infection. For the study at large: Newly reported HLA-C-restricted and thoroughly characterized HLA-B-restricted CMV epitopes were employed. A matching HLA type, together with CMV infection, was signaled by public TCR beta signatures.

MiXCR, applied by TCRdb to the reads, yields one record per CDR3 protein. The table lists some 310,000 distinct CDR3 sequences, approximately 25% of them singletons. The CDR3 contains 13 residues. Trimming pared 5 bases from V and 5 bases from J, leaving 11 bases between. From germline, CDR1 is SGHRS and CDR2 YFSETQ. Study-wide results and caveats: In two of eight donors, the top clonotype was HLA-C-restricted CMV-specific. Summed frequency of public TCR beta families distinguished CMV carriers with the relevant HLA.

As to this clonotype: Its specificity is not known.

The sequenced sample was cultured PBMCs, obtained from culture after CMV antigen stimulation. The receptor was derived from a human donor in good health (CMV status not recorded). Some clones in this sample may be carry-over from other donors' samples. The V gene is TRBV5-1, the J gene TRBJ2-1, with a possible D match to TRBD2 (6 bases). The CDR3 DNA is TGCGCCAGCAGTCACGGGAGCGACAATGAGCAGTTCTTC. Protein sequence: CASSHGSDNEQFF.